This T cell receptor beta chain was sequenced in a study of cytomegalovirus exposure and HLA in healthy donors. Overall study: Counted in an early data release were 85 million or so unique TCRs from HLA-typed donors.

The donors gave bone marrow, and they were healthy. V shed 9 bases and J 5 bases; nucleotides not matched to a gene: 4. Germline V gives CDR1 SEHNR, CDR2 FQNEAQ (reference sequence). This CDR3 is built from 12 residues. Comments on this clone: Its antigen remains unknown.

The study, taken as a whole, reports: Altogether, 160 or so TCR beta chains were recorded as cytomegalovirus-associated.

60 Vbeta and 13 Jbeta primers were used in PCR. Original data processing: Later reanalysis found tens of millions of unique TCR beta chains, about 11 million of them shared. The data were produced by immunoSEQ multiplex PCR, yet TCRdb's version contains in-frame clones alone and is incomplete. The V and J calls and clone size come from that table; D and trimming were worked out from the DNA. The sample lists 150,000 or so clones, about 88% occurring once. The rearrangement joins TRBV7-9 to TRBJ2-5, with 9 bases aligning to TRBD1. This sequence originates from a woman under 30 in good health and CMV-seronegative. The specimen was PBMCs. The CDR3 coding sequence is TGTGCCAGAGACAGGGGGGAGGAGACCCAGTACTTC. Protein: CARDRGEETQYF. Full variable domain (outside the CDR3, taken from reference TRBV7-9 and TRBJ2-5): DTGVSQNPRHKITKRGQNVTFRCDPISEHNRLYWYRQTLGQGPEFLTYFQNEAQLEKSRLLSDRFSAERPKGSFSTLEIQRTEQGDSAMYLCARDRGEETQYFGPGTRLLVL.